At least ten counts were recorded for the clone carrying this TCR beta chain. This sample was taken from a study of identical twins. TCRdb independently ran MiXCR on the 5' RACE reads; one entry per CDR3 protein. The sample yields a few hundred thousand distinct CDR3 sequences, under 20% seen once. In germline, CDR1 is SGHTA, CDR2 FQGNSA. Germline trimming cut 5 bases from V and 5 bases from J; bases unmatched to any gene: 7. The CDR3 extends over 15 amino acids. The rearrangement joins TRBV7-2 to TRBJ2-3; 10 bases are a match to TRBD1. The receptor's source is a man aged 50 or older in good health. The source material was naive T cells sorted from blood. In DNA form, the CDR3 reads TGTGCCAGCAGCACATCGACAGGGGGCGGAGATACGCAGTATTTT. Its protein product is CASSTSTGGGDTQYF.